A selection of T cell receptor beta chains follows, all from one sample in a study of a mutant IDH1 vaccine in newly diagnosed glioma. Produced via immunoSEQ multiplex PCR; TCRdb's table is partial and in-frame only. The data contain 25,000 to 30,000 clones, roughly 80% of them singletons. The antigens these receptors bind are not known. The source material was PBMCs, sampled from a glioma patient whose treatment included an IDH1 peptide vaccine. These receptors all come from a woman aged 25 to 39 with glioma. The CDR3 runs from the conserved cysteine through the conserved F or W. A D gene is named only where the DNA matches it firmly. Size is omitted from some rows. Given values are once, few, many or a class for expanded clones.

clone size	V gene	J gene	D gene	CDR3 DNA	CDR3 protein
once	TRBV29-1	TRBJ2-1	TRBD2	TGCAGCGTCGATCGGGGGGACAATGAGCAGTTCTTC	CSVDRGDNEQFF
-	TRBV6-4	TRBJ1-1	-	TGTGCCAGCAGTGACGTCTGGGGCTATGCGGCTGAAGCTTTCTTT	CASSDVWGYAAEAFF
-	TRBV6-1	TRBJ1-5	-	TGTGCCAGCAGTGGAGAGACAAATCAGCCCCAGCATTTT	CASSGETNQPQHF
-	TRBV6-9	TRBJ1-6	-	TGTGCCCGCCCCGTACTGAGGACCCTCCACTTT	CARPVLRTLHF
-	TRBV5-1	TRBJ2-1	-	TGCGCCAGCAGCTTGGGCAGGGTGGTTGATGAGCAGTTCTTC	CASSLGRVVDEQFF
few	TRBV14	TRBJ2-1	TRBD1	TGTGCCAGCAGCCAGTCACCAGGGGGCCTGGAGTTCTTC	CASSQSPGGLEFF
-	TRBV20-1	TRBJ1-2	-	TGCAGTGCTAGGACAGAAGCAAGCTACACCTTC	CSARTEASYTF
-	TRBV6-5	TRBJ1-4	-	TGTGCCAGCAGTTACTCGGGGGGGGGCCGGTATACGAAACTGTTTTTT	CASSYSGGGRYTKLFF
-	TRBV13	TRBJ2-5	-	TGTGCCAGCAGCGTCGACGGGGGGCGAGGAGAGACCCAGTACTTC	CASSVDGGRGETQYF
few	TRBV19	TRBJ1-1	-	TGTGCCAGTAGTATTACACAGTCCCTACCTTCTGAAGCTTTCTTT	CASSITQSLPSEAFF
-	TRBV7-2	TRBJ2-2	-	TGTGCCAGCTTGAGACGGGGGCGGAACACCGGGGAGCTGTTTTTT	CASLRRGRNTGELFF
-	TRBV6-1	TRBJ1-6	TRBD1	TGTGCCAGCAGTCCCCGGGACAGGTCCAATTCACCCCTCCACTTT	CASSPRDRSNSPLHF
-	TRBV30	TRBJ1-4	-	TGTGCCTGGAGTAGTTGGACGGATTCAACTAATGAAAAACTGTTTTTT	CAWSSWTDSTNEKLFF
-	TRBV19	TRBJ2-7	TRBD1	TGTGCCAGTAGTATCGGGGACAGGGGGCGTTTACAGCAGTACTTC	CASSIGDRGRLQQYF
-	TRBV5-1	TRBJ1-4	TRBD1	TGCGCCAGCAGCTTAACTCCGGGACAGGGGACGAATGAAAAACTGTTTTTT	CASSLTPGQGTNEKLFF
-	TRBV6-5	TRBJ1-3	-	TGTGCCAGCAGTTCAGGCCCTCCAAGGGGTGGAAACACCATATATTTT	CASSSGPPRGGNTIYF
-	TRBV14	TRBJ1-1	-	TGTGCCAGCAGCCAAGCAGGGTCCACTGAAGCTTTCTTT	CASSQAGSTEAFF
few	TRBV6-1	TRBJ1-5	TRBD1	TGTGCCAGCAGTGGGGGACAGGTCGGGAATCAGCCCCAGCATTTT	CASSGGQVGNQPQHF
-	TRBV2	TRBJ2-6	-	TGTGCCAGCACCACCAAGGGGTCTGGGGCCAACGTCCTGACTTTC	CASTTKGSGANVLTF
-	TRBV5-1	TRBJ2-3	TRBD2	TGCGCCAGCAGCTTGGTGACTAGCGGAGGCACAGATACGCAGTATTTT	CASSLVTSGGTDTQYF
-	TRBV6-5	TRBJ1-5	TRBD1	TGTGCCAGCAGTTCGGACAGGGGGAATCAGCCCCAGCATTTT	CASSSDRGNQPQHF
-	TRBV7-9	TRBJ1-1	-	TGTGCCAGCAGCCCAGTGGTTCTGAACACTGAAGCTTTCTTT	CASSPVVLNTEAFF
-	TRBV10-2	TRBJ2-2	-	TGCGCCAGCAGTGAGTCGACGGGCGGGGGGGAGCTGTTTTTT	CASSESTGGGELFF
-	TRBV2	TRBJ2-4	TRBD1	TGTGCCAGCAGTCTCAGCTGGGACAGCAAAAACATTCAGTACTTC	CASSLSWDSKNIQYF
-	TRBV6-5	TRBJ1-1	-	TGTGCCAGCAGTTACTCCGGGACACTAGAAGCTTTCTTT	CASSYSGTLEAFF
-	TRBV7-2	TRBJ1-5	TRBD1	TGTGCCAGCAGCAGACAGGGGAATCAGCCCCAGCATTTT	CASSRQGNQPQHF
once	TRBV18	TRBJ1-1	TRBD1	TGTGCCAGCTCACCGGCCGGACAGGGGGGGAACACTGAAGCTTTCTTT	CASSPAGQGGNTEAFF